These 32 T cell receptor beta chains share one sample of origin, sequenced in a study of spatial heterogeneity in lung cancer. TCRdb re-analysed the 5' RACE reads in MiXCR, keeping a single row per CDR3 protein. The data contain some 47,000 distinct CDR3 sequences, less than 9% of them singletons. Time point given: sample taken at primary tumor resection. The sequenced material consisted of unsorted whole RNA from tumor, nontumor lung or frozen PBMC. Here the sequenced sample was PBMCs, taken at surgery. Source of these receptors: a female donor with early-stage non-small cell lung cancer.

This clonotype was counted only a few times. The V gene is TRBV30, the J gene TRBJ1-5; D possibly corresponds to TRBD1 (5 bases). The CDR3 has 14 amino acids. The ends were cut back, 0 bases at V and 5 bases at J, with 11 bases in the middle. The germline CDR1 and CDR2 sequences are GTSNPN and SVGIG (reference sequence). The CDR3 region has the DNA TGTGCCTGGAGTGTAAGAGGGACCTATCAGCCCCAGCATTTT. It yields the protein CAWSVRGTYQPQHF.

This clonotype was detected ten times or more. The chain combines TRBV7-3 with TRBJ2-6; D is unresolved. The CDR3 contains 16 residues. Germline CDR1 reads SGHTA; CDR2 reads FQGTGA. Trimming removed 4 bases at V and 2 bases at J, with 12 bases between. As DNA, the CDR3 is TGTGCCAGCAGCTCCCCCGTGGGGACTGGGGCCAACGTCCTGACTTTC. Translation: CASSSPVGTGANVLTF.

The V and J genes are TRBV12-3 or TRBV12-4 and TRBJ2-7, with D possibly matching TRBD2 (6 bases). This CDR3 spans 16 amino acids. V was pared by 1 base and J by 2 bases, with 15 bases between. CDR3 nucleotide sequence: TGTGCCAGCAGTTTAGATCGGAGGGTTACAGCCTACGAGCAGTACTTC. Translating it yields CASSLDRRVTAYEQYF.

Many counts were recorded for this clonotype. The CDR3 sequence: CSARQGRGNQPQHF. The CDR3 DNA follows: TGCAGTGCTAGGCAGGGACGGGGCAATCAGCCCCAGCATTTT. The gene calls are TRBV20-1 and TRBJ1-5; D is possibly TRBD1 (5 bases). The V gene's germline CDR1 is DFQATT and CDR2 SNEGSKA (reference sequence). CDR3 length: 14 amino acids. Trimming removed 3 bases at V and 2 bases at J, with 11 bases between.

CDR3 residues: CASSFGRLQETQYF. The CDR3 DNA is TGTGCCAGCAGCTTCGGACGGCTGCAAGAGACCCAGTACTTC. The chain employs TRBV5-6 and TRBJ2-5; D call uncertain. CDR1 is SGHDT and CDR2 is YYEEEE in the germline V gene. V gave up 2 bases and J gave up 2 bases, with 10 bases separating them. The CDR3 has 14 residues. Full variable domain (missing parts from reference TRBV5-6 and TRBJ2-5): DAGVTQSPTHLIKTRGQQVTLRCSPKSGHDTVSWYQQALGQGPQFIFQYYEEEERQRGNFPDRFSGHQFPNYSSELNVNALLLGDSALYLCASSFGRLQETQYFGPGTRLLVL.

This clonotype was counted at least ten times. The rearrangement links TRBV3-1 to TRBJ2-1; no reliable D call. Trimming shortened V by 6 bases and J by 5 bases, and 11 bases separated the two germline ends. Germline V gene data show CDR1 as LGHDT and CDR2 as YNNKEL (reference sequence). This CDR3 is built from 13 residues. In nucleotides, the CDR3 is TGTGCCAGCAGTAGACTTTTGGACAATGAGCAGTTCTTC. Its protein is CASSRLLDNEQFF.

The gene calls are TRBV24-1 and TRBJ2-1; D could derive from TRBD1 or TRBD2 (5 bases each). This CDR3 spans 18 amino acids. V lost 0 bases, J lost 0 bases, and 14 bases lay in between. Germline lookup yields CDR1 KGHDR and CDR2 SFDVKD. The DNA of the CDR3 is TGTGCCACCAGTGATTTGGGGACGGGAAGGTTCTCCTACAATGAGCAGTTCTTC. Its protein product is CATSDLGTGRFSYNEQFF.

This clonotype has a single count. This may be a read error: a much more frequent sequence differs by one nucleotide. The chain recombines TRBV5-1 with TRBJ2-1; 8 bases are a match to TRBD2. Trimming removed 4 bases from V and 6 bases from J; junction bases left unmatched: 9. The CDR3 sequence is 15 residues long. CDR1 and CDR2 from the germline V gene are SGHRS and YFSETQ. The CDR3 DNA follows: TGCGCCAGCAGCGTGAGCGGGGGACTCTGCAATGAGCAGTTCTTC. It translates to CASSVSGGLCNEQFF.

This clonotype showed up many times. The genes are TRBV12-3 or TRBV12-4 and TRBJ2-3; the match to TRBD2 covers 8 bases. The length of the CDR3 is 16 residues. With V trimmed by 5 bases and J by 3 bases, 10 bases remained unmatched. This chain's CDR3 is CASSDDGGVRTDTQYF. CDR3 in DNA: TGTGCCAGCAGTGACGACGGGGGGGTTCGTACAGATACGCAGTATTTT.

In this sample, this clonotype turned up a few times. The V call is TRBV7-2, the J call TRBJ2-2; D is unclear. Germline values: CDR1 SGHTA, CDR2 FQGNSA. V was trimmed by 0 bases and J by 1 base, leaving 3 bases between them. This CDR3 region has 14 residues. In DNA, the CDR3 is TGTGCCAGCAGCTTAGCCATGAACACCGGGGAGCTGTTTTTT. It specifies CASSLAMNTGELFF.

This clonotype was detected many times. This sequence joins TRBV7-2 and TRBJ2-1, with D perhaps TRBD2 (6 bases). CDR1 and CDR2 from the germline V gene are SGHTA and FQGNSA. The CDR3 runs to 12 residues. V lost 3 bases and J 15 bases, leaving 15 bases between the germline ends. The CDR3 bases are TGTGCCAGCAGCTTCCCCGGGGAGGCGTGGTTCTTC. It translates to CASSFPGEAWFF. Based on the CDR3 plus reference TRBV7-2 and TRBJ2-1, the full variable domain is GAGVSQSPSNKVTEKGKDVELRCDPISGHTALYWYRQSLGQGLEFLIYFQGNSAPDKSGLPSDRFSAERTGGSVSTLTIQRTQQEDSAVYLCASSFPGEAWFFGPGTRLTVL.

In its sample, this clonotype was seen many times. The rearrangement uses TRBV20-1 and TRBJ1-2; TRBD1 matches 9 bases. V was pared by 6 bases and J by 8 bases, with 4 bases of the junction left unmatched. The CDR3 loop spans 11 amino acids. Germline loops: CDR1 DFQATT, CDR2 SNEGSKA (reference sequence). The CDR3 nucleotides read TGCAGTGCAGACAGGGGGGCCGGCTACACCTTC. Translation: CSADRGAGYTF.

The chain employs TRBV30 and TRBJ1-5, with a weak D call TRBD1 (6 bases). CDR3 size: 13 residues. Trimming pared 0 bases from V and 9 bases from J, leaving 12 bases between. The germline V gene has CDR1 GTSNPN and CDR2 SVGIG (reference sequence). CDR3 sequence reads: CAWSVAGDVPQHF. CDR3 DNA: TGTGCCTGGAGTGTAGCAGGGGACGTGCCCCAGCATTTT. Combining the CDR3 with reference TRBV30 and TRBJ1-5 gives the whole variable domain SQTIHQWPATLVQPVGSPLSLECTVEGTSNPNLYWYRQAAGRGLQLLFYSVGIGQISSEVPQNLSASRPQDRQFILSSKKLLLSDSGFYLCAWSVAGDVPQHFGDGTRLSIL.

At least ten counts were recorded for this clonotype. V is TRBV14 and J is TRBJ2-5; no firm D call. Germline lookup yields CDR1 SGHDN and CDR2 FVKESK. V was shortened by 5 bases and J by 5 bases, with 6 bases between the two germline ends. This CDR3 has 11 amino acids. CDR3 sequence (DNA): TGTGCCAGCAGCAAATGGGAGACCCAGTACTTC. Residues: CASSKWETQYF.

The chain joins TRBV19 to TRBJ1-5; D remains unclear. V lost 1 base and J 5 bases, leaving 6 bases between the germline ends. The germline CDR1 and CDR2 sequences are LNHDA and SQIVND (reference sequence). The CDR3 length is 13 residues. The CDR3 loop reads CASSIGQYQPQHF. The CDR3 nucleotides read TGTGCCAGTAGTATAGGGCAGTATCAGCCCCAGCATTTT. Variable domain in full (rest from reference TRBV19 and TRBJ1-5): DGGITQSPKYLFRKEGQNVTLSCEQNLNHDAMYWYRQDPGQGLRLIYYSQIVNDFQKGDIAEGYSVSREKKESFPLTVTSAQKNPTAFYLCASSIGQYQPQHFGDGTRLSIL.

This clonotype has at least ten counts. This sequence joins TRBV30 and TRBJ2-3; D is undetermined. Trimming removed 3 bases at V and 6 bases at J, with 7 bases between. The CDR3 consists of 11 residues. Germline V CDR1 and CDR2: GTSNPN, SVGIG (reference sequence). The CDR3 sequence is CAWSDRDTQYF. CDR3 nucleotide sequence: TGTGCCTGGAGCGACCGGGATACGCAGTATTTT.

At least ten counts were recorded for this clonotype. The CDR3 loop reads CASSLTGGGETQYF. CDR3 in DNA: TGTGCCAGCAGCTTAACGGGGGGTGGAGAGACCCAGTACTTC. This rearrangement joins TRBV7-3 to TRBJ2-5, with TRBD2 as a possible D gene (6 bases). Germline values: CDR1 SGHTA, CDR2 FQGTGA. V shed 0 bases and J shed 4 bases, with 9 bases lying between them. The CDR3 is 14 residues long.

This clonotype has more than one count but fewer than ten. This chain uses TRBV6-5 with TRBJ2-1; 10 positions agree with TRBD2. The CDR3 is 15 residues long. Germline CDR1 reads MNHEY; CDR2 reads SVGAGI. With 6 bases clipped from V and 5 bases from J, the junction kept 7 bases outside the gene matches. The CDR3 loop is CASRAGTSDHNEQFF. CDR3 DNA sequence: TGTGCCAGCAGGGCCGGGACTAGCGACCACAATGAGCAGTTCTTC.

This clonotype showed up just a few times. The CDR3 is CASRRTGAESNQPQHF. The CDR3, as DNA: TGTGCCAGCAGGCGGACAGGGGCCGAAAGCAATCAGCCCCAGCATTTT. V gene TRBV2 combines with J gene TRBJ1-5; 9 bases map to TRBD1. The germline V gene has CDR1 SNHLY and CDR2 FYNNEI. This CDR3 region has 16 residues. Losses at the gene ends were 6 bases for V and 1 base for J; bases not matched to a gene: 7. The full variable domain, in which reference TRBV2 and TRBJ1-5 provide the parts outside the CDR3, is EPEVTQTPSHQVTQMGQEVILRCVPISNHLYFYWYRQILGQKVEFLVSFYNNEISEKSEIFDDQFSVERPDGSNFTLKIRSTKLEDSAMYFCASRRTGAESNQPQHFGDGTRLSIL.

This clonotype was observed many times. The chain has TRBV29-1 and TRBJ1-2; perhaps TRBD1 as D (5 bases). Trimming removed 1 base from V and 7 bases from J, with 13 bases in between. Germline CDR1 reads SQVTM; CDR2 reads ANQGSEA. This CDR3 spans 13 amino acids. CDR3 nucleotides: TGCAGCGTTGAAGTAGGGGACGGTTTTGGCTACACCTTC. It is translated as CSVEVGDGFGYTF.

The J gene is TRBJ2-1, the V gene TRBV21-1; TRBD1 is the table's D call and was not checked against the DNA. TRBV21-1 is listed as a pseudogene. The CDR3 is 14 amino acids. The CDR3, as DNA: TGTGCCAGCAGCAAGGCACAGGGGGCAGTATCGCAGTTCTTC. Its protein product is CASSKAQGAVSQFF.

This clonotype came up many times. In DNA, the CDR3 is TGCAGCGTTATCGGACTAGCAGCGGAGACCCAGTACTTC. Translated, it gives CSVIGLAAETQYF. The rearrangement joins TRBV29-1 to TRBJ2-5, with 8 positions matching TRBD2. This CDR3 comprises 13 residues. Germline loops: CDR1 SQVTM, CDR2 ANQGSEA. The V gene end was trimmed by 5 bases and the J gene end by 5 bases; junction bases not matched to a gene: 7.

This clonotype was recorded at least ten times. This chain uses TRBV7-6 with TRBJ2-7, with TRBD2 matching 9 bases. CDR3 size: 19 residues. Germline CDR1 SGHVS, CDR2 FNYEAQ. V shed 5 bases and J 5 bases; nucleotides not matched to a gene: 22. Here the CDR3 reads CASSPLKASGGPRVHEQYF. The CDR3 nucleotides are TGTGCCAGCAGCCCCCTTAAAGCCAGCGGGGGGCCTAGAGTCCACGAGCAGTACTTC.

Many counts were recorded for this clonotype. J is TRBJ2-7 and V is TRBV9; no definite D call. The CDR3 contains 15 residues. Trimming stripped 4 bases from V and 3 bases from J, with 17 bases between. Per the germline V gene, CDR1 is SGDLS and CDR2 is YYNGEE. CDR3 coding DNA: TGTGCCAGCAGCCCCTATCAGACGTACAACTACGAGCAGTACTTC. As protein: CASSPYQTYNYEQYF. Supplemented by reference TRBV9 and TRBJ2-7, the full variable domain reads DSGVTQTPKHLITATGQRVTLRCSPRSGDLSVYWYQQSLDQGLQFLIQYYNGEERAKGNILERFSAQQFPDLHSELNLSSLELGDSALYFCASSPYQTYNYEQYFGPGTRLTVT.

This clonotype was detected ten times or more. This rearrangement joins TRBV2 to TRBJ2-2; 7 bases fit TRBD1. V was clipped by 6 bases and J by 6 bases; unmatched bases: 7. The length of the CDR3 is 14 residues. Germline-derived CDR1 and CDR2 are SNHLY and FYNNEI. CDR3 DNA sequence: TGTGCCAGCAGGATCCGCCAGGGGGCCGGGGAGCTGTTTTTT. It yields the protein CASRIRQGAGELFF.

This clonotype was counted many times. The rearrangement joins TRBV25-1 to TRBJ1-5; no definite D call. V gave up 7 bases and J gave up 4 bases, with 11 bases separating them. CDR3 size: 13 residues. CDR1 is MGHDK and CDR2 is SYGVNS in the germline V gene. DNA for the CDR3: TGTGCCAGCATAATACAGATTAATCAGCCCCAGCATTTT. The encoded protein is CASIIQINQPQHF.

The chain has TRBV7-6 and TRBJ2-3; TRBD2 aligns across 15 bases. CDR3 length equals 17 residues. Trimming at V came to 5 bases and at J to 3 bases, leaving 6 bases not matched to a gene. Germline-derived CDR1 and CDR2 are SGHVS and FNYEAQ. The CDR3 protein is CASSPGTSGGPTDTQYF. The DNA of the CDR3 is TGTGCCAGCAGCCCCGGGACTAGCGGGGGGCCTACAGATACGCAGTATTTT.

The table lists this clonotype with many counts. The CDR3, as DNA: TGTGCCAGCAGCTTAGAGGGTGAGCAGTTCTTC. Protein sequence: CASSLEGEQFF. The rearrangement links TRBV7-9 to TRBJ2-1; no clear D. CDR3 length: 11 residues. The V gene's germline CDR1 is SEHNR and CDR2 FQNEAQ (reference sequence). Trimming left V 1 base short and J 9 bases short, with 4 bases between.

This clonotype was counted a few times. The chain links TRBV7-2 to TRBJ2-3; 11 bases are a match to TRBD1. V dropped 5 bases and J dropped 4; count of bases not matched to a gene: 5. Germline CDR1 is SGHTA and CDR2 is FQGNSA. This CDR3 is 15 amino acids long. The CDR3 DNA follows: TGTGCCAGCAGCAAGGACAGGGGGCCCCCAGATACGCAGTATTTT. This codes for CASSKDRGPPDTQYF.

This clonotype was recorded at least ten times. In DNA, the CDR3 is TGTGCCAGCTTTAAATCAGGGATAAACACCGGGGAGCTGTTTTTT. Its protein is CASFKSGINTGELFF. The chain combines TRBV7-9 with TRBJ2-2; D possibly corresponds to TRBD1 (5 bases). This CDR3 contains 15 residues. Germline V gene data show CDR1 as SEHNR and CDR2 as FQNEAQ (reference sequence). The V gene lost 8 bases and the J gene lost 2 bases, with 15 bases spanning the gap. Variable domain in full (rest from reference TRBV7-9 and TRBJ2-2): DTGVSQNPRHKITKRGQNVTFRCDPISEHNRLYWYRQTLGQGPEFLTYFQNEAQLEKSRLLSDRFSAERPKGSFSTLEIQRTEQGDSAMYLCASFKSGINTGELFFGEGSRLTVL.

This clonotype was seen at least ten times. This chain uses TRBV20-1 with TRBJ2-3; D call uncertain. The CDR3 is made up of 11 amino acids. Germline V gene data show CDR1 as DFQATT and CDR2 as SNEGSKA (reference sequence). Trimming took off 1 base at V and 4 bases at J, with 3 bases between the two ends. The CDR3 nucleotides read TGCAGTGCTAGAGTCGCAGATACGCAGTATTTT. It codes for CSARVADTQYF.

This clonotype came up many times. The chain employs TRBV29-1 and TRBJ1-2, with D tentatively TRBD1 (5 bases). CDR1 is SQVTM, CDR2 ANQGSEA, per germline. V was trimmed by 5 bases and J by 1 base, leaving 14 bases between them. CDR3 length: 14 residues. CDR3 protein: CSVQGADNNYGYTF. Written as DNA, the CDR3 is TGCAGCGTTCAGGGCGCAGATAATAACTATGGCTACACCTTC.